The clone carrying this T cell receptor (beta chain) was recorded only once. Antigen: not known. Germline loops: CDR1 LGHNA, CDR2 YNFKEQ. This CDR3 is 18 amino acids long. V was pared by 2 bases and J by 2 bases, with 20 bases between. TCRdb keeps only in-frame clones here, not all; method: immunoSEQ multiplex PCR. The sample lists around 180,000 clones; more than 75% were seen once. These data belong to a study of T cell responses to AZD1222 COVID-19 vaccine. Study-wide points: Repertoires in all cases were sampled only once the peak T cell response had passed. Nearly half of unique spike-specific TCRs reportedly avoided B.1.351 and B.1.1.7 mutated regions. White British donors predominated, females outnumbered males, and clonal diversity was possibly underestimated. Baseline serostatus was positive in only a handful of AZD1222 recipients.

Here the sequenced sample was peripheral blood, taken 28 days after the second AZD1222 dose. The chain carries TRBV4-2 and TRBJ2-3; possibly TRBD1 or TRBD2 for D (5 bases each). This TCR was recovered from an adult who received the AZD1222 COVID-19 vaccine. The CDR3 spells CASSQMGVRKGNTDTQYF. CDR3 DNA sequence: TGTGCCAGCAGCCAAATGGGGGTGAGGAAGGGGAACACAGATACGCAGTATTTT.